This T cell receptor (beta chain) emerged from a study of memory CD4+ T cells and cytomegalovirus serostatus. Study summary: Donors were healthy Belgian adults, some 10 CMV seropositive and under 30 seronegative. Broader study findings: Of approximately 160 reported CMV TCRbeta sequences, about 70 were found in memory CD4+ repertoires.

Profiled with immunoSEQ multiplex PCR; TCRdb holds only in-frame clones, not every one. The sample has 84,000 or so clones, 80% seen once. In regard to this clone: Antigen specificity is unknown.

The sort gate was single viable CD3+CD4+CD8-CD45RO+ cells for memory CD4+ T cells. There are 14 residues in the CDR3. The germline V gene has CDR1 GTSNPN and CDR2 SVGIG (reference sequence). V was shortened by 0 bases and J by 5 bases, with 13 bases between the two germline ends. The sequenced sample was memory CD4+ T cells from blood. The chain recombines TRBV30 with TRBJ1-1; tentatively, D is TRBD1 (5 bases). This TCR was recovered from an adult in good health and CMV-seronegative. CDR3 DNA sequence: TGTGCCTGGAGTGTATCGCAGGGCGGAACTGAAGCTTTCTTT. Protein sequence: CAWSVSQGGTEAFF.